This T cell receptor (beta chain) originates from a study of T cell repertoires in cytomegalovirus infection. Study at large: Recently identified HLA-C-restricted CMV epitopes and well-studied HLA-B-restricted CMV epitopes were used by the study. From public TCR beta signatures came an indication of both CMV infection and matching HLA type. Overall study findings and caveats: Clonotype analysis showed dominance of the ex vivo response by HLA-C-restricted CMV-specific TCR beta clonotypes. Of the TCR beta families, the public ones yielded a cumulative frequency that identified carriers of CMV plus the relevant HLA.

TCRdb reprocessed the reads via MiXCR and lists one record per CDR3 protein. This repertoire shows 80,000 or so distinct CDR3 sequences, roughly a quarter found once; its top ten account for roughly 50%. V was clipped by 5 bases and J by 0 bases; unmatched bases: 7. CDR1 is SEHNR and CDR2 is FQNEAQ in the germline V gene (reference sequence). The CDR3 totals 16 residues. This clonotype was found a few times. Its antigen is currently unknown. The receptor comes from a human donor in good health (CMV status not recorded). Some clones in this sample may be carry-over from other donors' samples. This specimen consisted of CD8+ T cells from cultured PBMCs, obtained from culture after CMV antigen stimulation. The chain carries TRBV7-9 and TRBJ2-7; 10 positions match TRBD1. The CDR3 DNA reads as TGTGCCAGCAGCCTACCCCGGACAGGGGGCTCCTACGAGCAGTACTTC. Translated: CASSLPRTGGSYEQYF.